The rows below give T cell receptor beta chains drawn from one sample of a study of OX40 agonist ivuxolimab in advanced cancers. This table comes from immunoSEQ multiplex PCR, and its TCRdb copy is limited to in-frame clones, with some not included. The sample has approximately 130,000 clones, about nine tenths seen once. Specimen: CD4+ or CD8+ T cells sorted from blood, collected in a trial of the OX40 agonist ivuxolimab. Receptor source: an adult with an advanced solid tumor such as melanoma, head and neck, liver or kidney cancer. Both conserved end residues are part of each CDR3. The D gene is left open where the match is weak.

v_call: TRBV5-6; d_call: TRBD1; j_call: TRBJ2-3; cdr3_aa: CASSSLTGEDTQYF
v_call: TRBV7-8; d_call: -; j_call: TRBJ1-1; cdr3_aa: CASSGGSGTHGTEAFF
v_call: TRBV5-4; d_call: TRBD2; j_call: TRBJ2-3; cdr3_aa: CASSLYLAGFTDTQYF
v_call: TRBV12-5; d_call: -; j_call: TRBJ1-3; cdr3_aa: CASGRGDTIYF
v_call: TRBV19; d_call: -; j_call: TRBJ1-1; cdr3_aa: CASSSLAGIWTEAFF
v_call: TRBV5-6; d_call: TRBD2; j_call: TRBJ2-4; cdr3_aa: CASQRGGSAKNIQYF
v_call: TRBV28; d_call: TRBD2; j_call: TRBJ2-7; cdr3_aa: CASTPGTSGYEQYF
v_call: TRBV28; d_call: -; j_call: TRBJ2-1; cdr3_aa: CASSLGGAHSYNEQFF
v_call: TRBV25-1; d_call: -; j_call: TRBJ1-4; cdr3_aa: CASSEVRGVGGEKLFF
v_call: TRBV5-1; d_call: TRBD1; j_call: TRBJ2-1; cdr3_aa: CASSLGLGQGIHEQFF
v_call: TRBV7-2; d_call: -; j_call: TRBJ1-2; cdr3_aa: CASSVAGYGYTF
v_call: TRBV27; d_call: -; j_call: TRBJ2-3; cdr3_aa: CASSLSTSLTDTQYF
v_call: TRBV14; d_call: TRBD1; j_call: TRBJ2-7; cdr3_aa: CASSQPQGALAYEQYF
v_call: TRBV6-5; d_call: -; j_call: TRBJ2-7; cdr3_aa: CASSYFLSGEQYF
v_call: TRBV11-2; d_call: TRBD1; j_call: TRBJ2-3; cdr3_aa: CASSPDRATDTQYF
v_call: TRBV2; d_call: -; j_call: TRBJ1-6; cdr3_aa: CASTWGRNSPLHF
v_call: TRBV7-2; d_call: -; j_call: TRBJ2-3; cdr3_aa: CASSYPNTDTQYF
v_call: TRBV29-1; d_call: -; j_call: TRBJ1-1; cdr3_aa: CSVEGLRGNEAFF
v_call: TRBV27; d_call: -; j_call: TRBJ1-2; cdr3_aa: CASSFASGYGYTF
v_call: TRBV2; d_call: -; j_call: TRBJ2-2; cdr3_aa: CASSEYGTGELFF
v_call: TRBV10-3; d_call: TRBD2; j_call: TRBJ2-3; cdr3_aa: CAISEGATSGRSTDTQYF
v_call: TRBV9; d_call: -; j_call: TRBJ1-1; cdr3_aa: CASSVLGERAFF
v_call: TRBV27; d_call: -; j_call: TRBJ1-5; cdr3_aa: CASSSGNSNQPQHF
v_call: TRBV6-5; d_call: -; j_call: TRBJ2-7; cdr3_aa: CASSYHIGRDYEQYF
v_call: TRBV5-1; d_call: TRBD2; j_call: TRBJ2-1; cdr3_aa: CASSLLTGGRGLTYNEQFF
v_call: TRBV6-1; d_call: -; j_call: TRBJ2-2; cdr3_aa: CASSEHGRPTGELFF
v_call: TRBV5-4; d_call: TRBD2; j_call: TRBJ2-3; cdr3_aa: CASSQGLAPTDTQYF
v_call: TRBV6-1; d_call: -; j_call: TRBJ1-5; cdr3_aa: CASSTPRIGNQPQHF
v_call: TRBV5-4; d_call: TRBD2; j_call: TRBJ2-1; cdr3_aa: CASCLAVCSYNEQFF
v_call: TRBV11-1; d_call: TRBD1; j_call: TRBJ2-7; cdr3_aa: CASSLGDRRHYEQYF
v_call: TRBV18; d_call: TRBD1; j_call: TRBJ2-1; cdr3_aa: CASSPPDRASYNEQFF
v_call: TRBV6-5; d_call: -; j_call: TRBJ1-1; cdr3_aa: CASSTGINTEAFF
v_call: TRBV5-1; d_call: -; j_call: TRBJ1-1; cdr3_aa: CASSLAGLTEAFF
v_call: TRBV20-1; d_call: -; j_call: TRBJ1-5; cdr3_aa: CSASMDQPQHF
v_call: TRBV7-2; d_call: -; j_call: TRBJ1-2; cdr3_aa: CASSQIDRNYGYTF
v_call: TRBV27; d_call: TRBD1; j_call: TRBJ1-5; cdr3_aa: CASSLRGQGASGNQPQHF